This TCR beta chain comes out of a study of T cells after yellow fever vaccination. Germline values: CDR1 SGHVS, CDR2 FNYEAQ. CDR3 size: 17 residues. The V gene end was trimmed by 5 bases and the J gene end by 4 bases; junction bases not matched to a gene: 13. Turning to this clonotype: Its antigen is currently unknown.

UMIs and a universal primer site were added when TCR cDNA was made by 5'RACE template switching. TCRdb re-derived calls from the 5' RACE reads in MiXCR, one entry per CDR3 protein. The table shows around 63,000 distinct CDR3 sequences, with about 7.8% occurring only once. Study-wide points: Some clonotypes were seen in both the CD4 and the CD8 compartments. These made up a small share and likely arose from convergent recombination. It was the secondary response that reached its peak faster, day 5 versus 15, but it was weaker. Most primary-vaccination clones reappeared after the booster (approximately 95% CD4, 75% to 90% CD8).

The rearrangement links TRBV7-6 to TRBJ2-1, with TRBD2 matching over 8 bases. Sample: CD8+ T cells sorted from PBMCs, taken 15 days after the yellow fever booster vaccination. The TCR comes from a man younger than 40 who received the YFV17D yellow fever vaccine. The DNA for the CDR3 is TGTGCCAGCAGCGCTCCGGGACTAGGGGCCGTTTACAATGAGCAGTTCTTC. Its protein is CASSAPGLGAVYNEQFF. Full variable domain (remainder filled in from reference TRBV7-6 and TRBJ2-1): GAGVSQSPRYKVTKRGQDVALRCDPISGHVSLYWYRQALGQGPEFLTYFNYEAQQDKSGLPNDRFSAERPEGSISTLTIQRTEQRDSAMYRCASSAPGLGAVYNEQFFGPGTRLTVL.